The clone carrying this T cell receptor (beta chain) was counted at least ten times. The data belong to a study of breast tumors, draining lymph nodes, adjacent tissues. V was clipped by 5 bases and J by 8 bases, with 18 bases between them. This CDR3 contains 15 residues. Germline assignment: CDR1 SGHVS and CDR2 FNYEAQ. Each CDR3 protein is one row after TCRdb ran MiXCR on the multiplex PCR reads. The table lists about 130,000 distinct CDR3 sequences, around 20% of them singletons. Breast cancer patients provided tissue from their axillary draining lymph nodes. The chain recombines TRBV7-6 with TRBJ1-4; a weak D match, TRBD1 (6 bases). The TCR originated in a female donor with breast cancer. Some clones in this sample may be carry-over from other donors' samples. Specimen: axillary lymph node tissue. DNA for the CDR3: TGTGCCAGCAGCCTCGGCGGGGGGCGCGGGGAAAAACTGTTTTTT. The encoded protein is CASSLGGGRGEKLFF.